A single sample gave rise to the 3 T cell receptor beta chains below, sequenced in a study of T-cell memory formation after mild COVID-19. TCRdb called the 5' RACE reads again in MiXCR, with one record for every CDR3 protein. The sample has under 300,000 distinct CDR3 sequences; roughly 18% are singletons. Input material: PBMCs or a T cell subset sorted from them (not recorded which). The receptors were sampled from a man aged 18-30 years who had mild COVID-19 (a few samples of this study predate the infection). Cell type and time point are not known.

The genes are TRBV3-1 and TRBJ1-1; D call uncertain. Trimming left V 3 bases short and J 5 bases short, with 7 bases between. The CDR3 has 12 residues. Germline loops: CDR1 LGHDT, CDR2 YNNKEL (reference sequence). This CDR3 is CASSHEGTEAFF. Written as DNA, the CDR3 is TGTGCCAGCAGCCACGAGGGAACTGAAGCTTTCTTT.

The DNA of the CDR3 is TGTGCCAGCAGCTACGGGACAGATACGCAGTATTTT. Translating gives CASSYGTDTQYF. The V gene is TRBV5-4, the J gene TRBJ2-3; D ambiguous. Looked up from germline, CDR1 is SGHNT and CDR2 is YYREEE (reference sequence). Trimming removed 3 bases at V and 3 bases at J, with 5 bases between. The CDR3 spans 12 residues.

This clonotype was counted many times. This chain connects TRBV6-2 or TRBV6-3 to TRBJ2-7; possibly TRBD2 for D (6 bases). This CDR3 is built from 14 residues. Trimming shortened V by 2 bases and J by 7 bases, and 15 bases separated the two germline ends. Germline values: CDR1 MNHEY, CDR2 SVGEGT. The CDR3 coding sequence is TGTGCCAGCAGTTACGGACCGGGAGTGAGAGAGCAGTACGTC. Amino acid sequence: CASSYGPGVREQYV.